This passage covers 21 T cell receptor beta chains from one sample sequenced in a study of T cell responses to AZD1222 COVID-19 vaccine. The protocol was immunoSEQ multiplex PCR, while the TCRdb copy is restricted to in-frame clones and leaves out a portion. The table lists tens of thousands of clones, 88% of them singletons, with roughly 4.9% in the top ten. The sample consisted of peripheral blood, taken 28 days after the second dose of the MenACWY control vaccine. These receptors came from an adult who received the MenACWY meningococcal vaccine as a control.

This clone was seen a handful of times. The identical CDR3 is also encoded by other nucleotide sequences in the sample. The J gene is TRBJ1-1, the V gene TRBV19; no clear D gene. Germline loops: CDR1 LNHDA, CDR2 SQIVND (reference sequence). The V end was cut by 3 bases, the J end by 1 base, with 6 bases between. CDR3 size: 13 residues. The CDR3 DNA sequence: TGTGCCAGTAGTATCGATCGGAACACTGAAGCTTTCTTT. This sequence encodes CASSIDRNTEAFF.

This chain links TRBV4-2 with TRBJ2-2, with TRBD2 matching over 8 bases. J gave up 7 bases and V 2 bases, and 6 bases lay outside the gene matches. The CDR3 has 15 residues. Looked up from germline, CDR1 is LGHNA and CDR2 is YNFKEQ. In DNA, the CDR3 is TGTGCCAGCAGCCAAATCCTCCGGGGGGGCGGGGAGCTGTTTTTT. Its protein is CASSQILRGGGELFF.

This clone was seen a few times. This rearrangement joins TRBV30 to TRBJ2-1; possible D gene TRBD2, 5 bases. Germline V gene sequence: CDR1 GTSNPN, CDR2 SVGIG (reference sequence). CDR3 size: 16 residues. With 0 bases removed from V and 6 bases from J, the gap between germline ends came to 18 bases. CDR3 in DNA: TGTGCCTGGAGTGTTGAGGGTTCAGGTCGGATCAATGAGCAGTTCTTC. Translating it yields CAWSVEGSGRINEQFF.

This clone was seen just once. The rearrangement links TRBV7-8 to TRBJ2-1, with D possibly matching TRBD2 (5 bases). Germline V gene sequence: CDR1 SGHVS, CDR2 FQNEAQ. The CDR3 loop spans 11 amino acids. Here the CDR3 reads CAILRGNEQFF. In DNA, the CDR3 is TGTGCTATCTTACGGGGCAATGAGCAGTTCTTC.

V usage is TRBV2 and J usage is TRBJ1-1; D gene unclear. Trimming removed 4 bases at V and 3 bases at J, with 9 bases between. The length of the CDR3 is 13 residues. Germline assignment: CDR1 SNHLY and CDR2 FYNNEI. The CDR3 coding sequence is TGTGCCAGCAGTGCTGAGACTCACACTGAAGCTTTCTTT. Encoded protein: CASSAETHTEAFF.

The genes are TRBV18 and TRBJ1-3; tentative D call: TRBD1 (5 bases). V dropped 3 bases and J dropped 4 bases, with 10 bases sitting between them. The CDR3 consists of 14 residues. CDR1 and CDR2 (germline): KGHSH, LQKENI. The CDR3 loop is CASSPADRGNTIYF. The CDR3 DNA reads TGTGCCAGCTCACCGGCTGACAGAGGAAACACCATATATTTT.

This chain links TRBV4-3 with TRBJ1-1; D is uncertain. Germline CDR1 LGHNA, CDR2 YSLEER. V was cut by 4 bases and J by 2 bases, with 8 bases left in between. The CDR3 is 13 residues long. CDR3 loop: CASSRMINTEAFF. CDR3 DNA: TGCGCCAGCAGCCGAATGATAAACACTGAAGCTTTCTTT.

The genes are TRBV28 and TRBJ1-6; D not resolved. The CDR3 runs to 14 residues. Looked up from germline, CDR1 is MDHEN and CDR2 is SYDVKM. The V gene lost 7 bases and the J gene lost 7 bases, with 14 bases spanning the gap. CDR3 sequence: CASTPRVDNSPLHF. CDR3 DNA sequence: TGTGCCAGCACCCCCCGGGTAGACAATTCACCCCTCCACTTT.

This rearrangement joins TRBV19 to TRBJ2-1; the D is unclear. This CDR3 has 12 residues. Germline V gene lookup returns CDR1 LNHDA and CDR2 SQIVND (reference sequence). V was pared by 8 bases and J by 7 bases, with 12 bases between. The CDR3 DNA reads TGTGCCAGTGCGACGCAGCTAAATGAGCAGTTCTTC. Encoded protein: CASATQLNEQFF. The full variable domain, in which reference TRBV19 and TRBJ2-1 provide the parts outside the CDR3, is DGGITQSPKYLFRKEGQNVTLSCEQNLNHDAMYWYRQDPGQGLRLIYYSQIVNDFQKGDIAEGYSVSREKKESFPLTVTSAQKNPTAFYLCASATQLNEQFFGPGTRLTVL.

The chain carries TRBV27 and TRBJ1-5, with D possibly being TRBD1 (5 bases). V was shortened by 6 bases and J by 4 bases, with 7 bases between the two germline ends. There are 12 residues in the CDR3. Germline V gene lookup returns CDR1 MNHEY and CDR2 SMNVEV (reference sequence). The CDR3 nucleotides read TGTGCCAGCAGGCAGGGTAATCAGCCCCAGCATTTT. Translating it yields CASRQGNQPQHF.

The V and J genes are TRBV5-6 and TRBJ1-2; D gene unclear. The V gene's germline CDR1 is SGHDT and CDR2 YYEEEE. There are 13 residues in the CDR3. V lost 0 bases to trimming and J lost 8 bases, with 11 bases between them. DNA of the CDR3: TGTGCCAGCAGCTTGGGCCCTTCATACGGCTACACCTTC. Amino acids: CASSLGPSYGYTF. Drawing the rest from reference TRBV5-6 and TRBJ1-2, the complete variable domain is DAGVTQSPTHLIKTRGQQVTLRCSPKSGHDTVSWYQQALGQGPQFIFQYYEEEERQRGNFPDRFSGHQFPNYSSELNVNALLLGDSALYLCASSLGPSYGYTFGSGTRLTVV.

The V gene is TRBV29-1, the J gene TRBJ2-1; D unresolved. Germline CDR1 reads SQVTM; CDR2 reads ANQGSEA. Deletions cut 4 bases from V and 6 bases from J, with 7 bases between. CDR3 size: 11 residues. The CDR3, as DNA: TGCAGCGTTGCTCCACTCAATGAGCAGTTCTTC. It is translated as CSVAPLNEQFF.

V is TRBV4-1 and J is TRBJ1-4; D unclear. Trimming shortened V by 3 bases and J by 12 bases, and 11 bases separated the two germline ends. This CDR3 has 12 amino acids. CDR1 and CDR2 from the germline V gene are MGHRA and YSYEKL. CDR3 coding DNA: TGCGCCAGCAGCCACCTACTTGGGGAACTGTTTTTT. Translating gives CASSHLLGELFF.

The gene calls are TRBV2 and TRBJ1-1; no clear D gene. The germline gives CDR1 SNHLY, CDR2 FYNNEI. Trimming removed 7 bases at V and 2 bases at J, with 14 bases between. There are 14 residues in the CDR3. This CDR3 is CASKRDGVNTEAFF. CDR3 nucleotides: TGTGCCAGCAAGAGAGACGGCGTCAACACTGAAGCTTTCTTT.

The chain joins TRBV6-5 to TRBJ1-2, with 8 nucleotides matching TRBD1. This CDR3 has 12 amino acids. V lost 6 bases and J lost 8; bases outside the gene matches: 5. Per the germline V gene, CDR1 is MNHEY and CDR2 is SVGAGI. The CDR3 nucleotides read TGTGCCAGCAGCGGACAGGGAGTAGGCTACACCTTC. It is translated as CASSGQGVGYTF.

The chain joins TRBV27 to TRBJ2-7; no firm D call. From germline, CDR1 is MNHEY and CDR2 SMNVEV (reference sequence). V lost 2 bases and J 3 bases, leaving 8 bases between the germline ends. The CDR3 is 13 amino acids. For the CDR3, the DNA is TGTGCCAGCAGTTTAGGAACCTTCTACGAGCAGTACTTC. Its translation is CASSLGTFYEQYF.

The chain is built from TRBV12-3 or TRBV12-4 and TRBJ2-1; 7 nucleotides match TRBD2. V trimming: 6 bases; J trimming: 3 bases; junction bases outside the gene matches: 2. CDR3 length equals 13 residues. The CDR3 spells CASRGGDYNEQFF. In DNA, the CDR3 is TGTGCCAGCAGGGGGGGGGACTACAATGAGCAGTTCTTC.

V usage is TRBV11-2 and J usage is TRBJ1-3; 7 bases fit TRBD1. V lost 5 bases, J lost 4 bases, and 17 bases stayed unmatched. From germline, CDR1 is SGHAT and CDR2 FQNNGV. CDR3 length equals 18 residues. This chain's CDR3 is CASSLRMSGGNYGNTIYF. In DNA form, the CDR3 reads TGTGCCAGCAGCCTTCGGATGTCAGGGGGGAATTACGGAAACACCATATATTTT.

The V call is TRBV11-3, the J call TRBJ1-1, with 7 bases identical to TRBD1. Germline V gene lookup returns CDR1 SGHNT and CDR2 YENEEA. V lost 5 bases to trimming and J lost 3 bases; unmatched junction nucleotides: 9. The CDR3 sequence is 15 residues long. CDR3 residues: CASSPGTAGYTEAFF. CDR3 coding DNA: TGTGCCAGCAGCCCAGGGACAGCGGGGTACACTGAAGCTTTCTTT.

This chain joins TRBV6-5 and TRBJ1-3; D unclear. Germline CDR1 MNHEY, CDR2 SVGAGI. There are 13 residues in the CDR3. The V gene lost 5 bases and the J gene lost 1 base, with 6 bases spanning the gap. CDR3 coding DNA: TGTGCCAGCAGTCGGGAGTCTGGAAACACCATATATTTT. Its translation: CASSRESGNTIYF.

The chain uses TRBV9 and TRBJ2-7; 11 bases are a match to TRBD1. The CDR3 is 15 amino acids. CDR1 and CDR2 from the germline V gene are SGDLS and YYNGEE. With 5 bases clipped from V and 4 bases from J, the junction kept 8 bases outside the gene matches. CDR3 amino acids: CASSHQGDRGYEQYF. CDR3 nucleotides: TGTGCCAGCAGTCACCAAGGGGACAGGGGGTACGAGCAGTACTTC. The whole variable domain, remainder taken from reference TRBV9 and TRBJ2-7, is DSGVTQTPKHLITATGQRVTLRCSPRSGDLSVYWYQQSLDQGLQFLIQYYNGEERAKGNILERFSAQQFPDLHSELNLSSLELGDSALYFCASSHQGDRGYEQYFGPGTRLTVT.